The rows below give T cell receptor beta chains drawn from one sample of a study of T cells in tuberculosis. Generated by immunoSEQ multiplex PCR, the TCRdb table keeps only in-frame clones and is missing some. The profile shows approximately 30,000 clones, roughly nine tenths of them singletons. The sequenced material came from PBMCs. The receptors were sampled from a donor between 10 and 35 years old with latent tuberculosis or without tuberculosis infection. Each CDR3 is given with its conserved first and last residue. The D gene is left open where the match is weak. For some rows the clone size is stated as once, few or many, or as a class when expanded; others skip it.

d_call,v_call,cdr3_length,clone_size,j_call,cdr3_aa,cdr3_nt
.,TRBV9,16,.,TRBJ1-3,CASSVQDSRSGNTIYF,TGTGCCAGCAGCGTACAGGACAGTCGCTCTGGAAACACCATATATTTT
TRBD1,TRBV5-1,15,.,TRBJ2-1,CASTERQGYQGEQFF,TGCGCCAGCACCGAACGACAGGGGTACCAGGGTGAGCAGTTCTTC
.,TRBV9,13,.,TRBJ2-3,CASSVASTDTQYF,TGTGCCAGCAGCGTAGCTAGCACAGATACGCAGTATTTT
.,TRBV2,14,.,TRBJ1-1,CASNPEGLSTEAFF,TGTGCCAGCAACCCAGAGGGACTGAGCACTGAAGCTTTCTTT
TRBD1,TRBV19,14,once,TRBJ2-7,CASSIGTGSYEQYF,TGTGCCAGTAGTATTGGGACAGGCTCCTACGAGCAGTACTTC
.,TRBV6-6,12,.,TRBJ2-1,CASSYPGGEQFF,TGTGCCAGCAGTTACCCCGGGGGTGAGCAGTTCTTC
TRBD1,TRBV5-8,15,.,TRBJ2-7,CASSPGTGGDYEQYF,TGTGCCAGCAGCCCCGGGACAGGCGGCGACTACGAGCAGTACTTC
TRBD2,TRBV5-6,15,few,TRBJ2-7,CASSWGLAGAYEQYF,TGTGCCAGCAGTTGGGGACTAGCGGGGGCCTACGAGCAGTACTTC
.,TRBV27,16,.,TRBJ2-3,CASSYDVWRVTDTQYF,TGTGCCAGCAGTTACGATGTATGGAGAGTCACAGATACGCAGTATTTT
TRBD2,TRBV9,16,.,TRBJ2-7,CASSGEGILGAYEQYF,TGTGCCAGCAGTGGGGAGGGTATCCTCGGGGCCTACGAGCAGTACTTC
.,TRBV11-2,13,.,TRBJ2-3,CASSFQGKDTQYF,TGTGCCAGCAGCTTTCAGGGGAAAGATACGCAGTATTTT
.,TRBV29-1,11,.,TRBJ1-2,CSVEGRDGYTF,TGCAGCGTTGAAGGGAGGGATGGCTACACCTTC
TRBD1,TRBV4-3,16,.,TRBJ1-5,CASSQSPGQGHQPQHF,TGCGCCAGCAGCCAGTCACCCGGACAGGGCCATCAGCCCCAGCATTTT
TRBD2,TRBV7-3,15,.,TRBJ2-1,CASSLGTSGNYEQFF,TGTGCCAGCAGCTTGGGGACTAGCGGGAACTATGAGCAGTTCTTC
TRBD1,TRBV6-5,14,.,TRBJ2-2,CASRGTGGTGELFF,TGTGCCAGCAGGGGGACAGGTGGAACCGGGGAGCTGTTTTTT
.,TRBV9,16,.,TRBJ1-4,CASSAPYRTTNEKLFF,TGTGCCAGCAGCGCGCCCTACAGGACAACTAATGAAAAACTGTTTTTT
TRBD2,TRBV7-2,19,.,TRBJ2-5,CASSLTNAGTSGRGGTQYF,TGTGCCAGCAGCTTAACCAACGCCGGGACTAGCGGGAGAGGGGGGACCCAGTACTTC
.,TRBV7-8,16,.,TRBJ1-4,CASSPGGGEFVEKLFF,TGTGCCAGCAGCCCCGGGGGGGGCGAATTTGTGGAAAAACTGTTTTTT
TRBD2,TRBV29-1,13,.,TRBJ2-5,CSVCTSGQETQYF,TGCAGCGTTTGCACTAGCGGACAAGAGACCCAGTACTTC
.,TRBV7-2,14,.,TRBJ2-1,CASSPIGGYNEQFF,TGTGCCAGCAGCCCGATAGGGGGATACAATGAGCAGTTCTTC
.,TRBV28,16,.,TRBJ1-4,CASSFARGRTNEKLFF,TGTGCCAGCAGTTTTGCCAGGGGAAGAACTAATGAAAAACTGTTTTTT
TRBD2,TRBV5-1,13,once,TRBJ2-3,CASGGVQADTQYF,TGCGCCAGCGGGGGGGTCCAGGCAGATACGCAGTATTTT
.,TRBV7-2,15,.,TRBJ2-5,CASSRDFSTQETQYF,TGTGCCAGCAGTCGGGACTTCTCCACGCAGGAGACCCAGTACTTC
.,TRBV28,14,.,TRBJ2-7,CASSWGGESYEQYF,TGTGCCAGCAGTTGGGGGGGCGAGTCCTACGAGCAGTACTTC
.,TRBV6-5,15,.,TRBJ1-4,CASSYSARTNEKLFF,TGTGCCAGCAGTTACTCTGCTAGAACTAATGAAAAACTGTTTTTT
TRBD1,TRBV2,12,.,TRBJ1-2,CASTGTGTGYTF,TGTGCCAGCACCGGGACAGGGACCGGCTACACCTTC
.,TRBV25-1,16,.,TRBJ1-4,CASSEYRASGVEKLFF,TGTGCCAGCAGTGAATATCGGGCTTCAGGGGTGGAAAAACTGTTTTTT
TRBD1,TRBV28,12,few,TRBJ1-2,CASKPGGYGYTF,TGTGCCAGCAAACCAGGGGGATATGGCTACACCTTC
TRBD1,TRBV19,12,once,TRBJ1-2,CATQTGGRGYTF,TGTGCCACCCAAACAGGGGGTAGAGGCTACACCTTC
TRBD1,TRBV5-4,13,.,TRBJ1-2,CASSYRGLGGYTF,TGTGCCAGCAGCTACAGGGGATTGGGAGGCTACACCTTC
.,TRBV7-9,15,.,TRBJ1-1,CASSFYREMNTEAFF,TGTGCCAGCAGCTTCTACAGGGAAATGAACACTGAAGCTTTCTTT
.,TRBV19,14,.,TRBJ1-4,CASSLGVTNEKLFF,TGTGCCAGTAGCCTAGGGGTAACTAATGAAAAACTGTTTTTT
TRBD1,TRBV7-2,14,.,TRBJ1-2,CASSPGQGKYGYTF,TGTGCCAGCAGCCCTGGACAGGGCAAGTATGGCTACACCTTC
.,TRBV6-5,15,.,TRBJ1-1,CASSYGGDHSAEAFF,TGTGCCAGCAGTTATGGAGGGGACCATTCGGCTGAAGCTTTCTTT
.,TRBV10-3,15,.,TRBJ1-2,CAISLRPDRNYGYTF,TGTGCCATCAGCCTACGACCCGACAGAAACTATGGCTACACCTTC
.,TRBV2,14,once,TRBJ1-6,CASSQQRYNSPLHF,TGTGCCAGCAGTCAACAGAGATATAATTCACCCCTCCACTTT
.,TRBV6-1,14,once,TRBJ1-1,CASSDQGINTEAFF,TGTGCCAGCAGTGACCAGGGTATTAACACTGAAGCTTTCTTT
TRBD2,TRBV5-6,16,.,TRBJ2-4,CASSLYPGEGLNIQYF,TGTGCCAGCAGCCTATACCCCGGGGAGGGGTTGAACATTCAGTACTTC
.,TRBV10-3,16,.,TRBJ1-2,CAISESYGMGNYGYTF,TGTGCCATCAGTGAGTCTTACGGGATGGGTAACTATGGCTACACCTTC
TRBD1,TRBV7-9,15,.,TRBJ1-4,CASSPPGQENEKLFF,TGTGCCAGCAGCCCGCCGGGACAGGAAAATGAAAAACTGTTTTTT
TRBD2,TRBV4-2,13,few,TRBJ2-1,CASSRLADNEQFF,TGTGCCAGCAGCCGACTAGCGGACAATGAGCAGTTCTTC
TRBD2,TRBV18,15,.,TRBJ2-3,CASSPPGGGTDTQYF,TGTGCCAGCTCACCACCGGGGGGGGGCACAGATACGCAGTATTTT
.,TRBV7-2,13,.,TRBJ2-1,CAMQGGYNNEQFF,TGTGCCATGCAGGGGGGTTATAACAATGAGCAGTTCTTC
.,TRBV9,12,.,TRBJ1-2,CASSVHPGGYTF,TGTGCCAGCAGCGTACACCCCGGTGGCTACACCTTC
.,TRBV7-6,17,.,TRBJ2-7,CASSLGERTNALYEQYF,TGTGCCAGCAGCTTAGGGGAACGGACTAACGCACTGTACGAGCAGTACTTC
.,TRBV5-8,16,.,TRBJ2-1,CASSLGQTISYNEQFF,TGTGCCAGCAGCTTGGGACAAACCATCTCCTACAATGAGCAGTTCTTC